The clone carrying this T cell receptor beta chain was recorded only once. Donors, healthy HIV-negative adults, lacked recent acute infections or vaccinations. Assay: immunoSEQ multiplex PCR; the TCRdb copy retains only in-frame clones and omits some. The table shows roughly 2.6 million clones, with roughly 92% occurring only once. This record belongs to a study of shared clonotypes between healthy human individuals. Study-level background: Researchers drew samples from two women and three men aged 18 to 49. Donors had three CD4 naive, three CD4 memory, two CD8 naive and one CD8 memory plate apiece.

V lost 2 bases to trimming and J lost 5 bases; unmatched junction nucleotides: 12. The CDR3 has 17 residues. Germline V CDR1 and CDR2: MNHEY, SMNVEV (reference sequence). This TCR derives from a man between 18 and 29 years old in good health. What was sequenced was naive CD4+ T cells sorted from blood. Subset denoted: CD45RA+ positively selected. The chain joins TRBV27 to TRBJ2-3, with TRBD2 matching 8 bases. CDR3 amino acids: CASSLIRLARGKDTQYF. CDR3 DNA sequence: TGTGCCAGCAGTTTAATCCGACTAGCGAGGGGGAAAGATACGCAGTATTTT.